In this sample, the clone carrying this TCR beta chain turned up a few times. Its antigen remains unidentified. The data stem from a study of T cell repertoires in cytomegalovirus infection. Study outcomes and limitations: Dominant in the ex vivo response were TCR beta clonotypes restricted by HLA-C and specific for CMV.

In TCRdb, the reads were re-called with MiXCR into one record per CDR3 protein. The repertoire holds roughly 70,000 distinct CDR3 sequences, with 20% to 25% as singletons. The CDR3 consists of 14 residues. V lost 2 bases and J lost 1, with 6 bases in between. The chain carries TRBV12-3 or TRBV12-4 and TRBJ2-1; no definite D call. Sequenced material: CD8+ T cells from cultured PBMCs, taken from culture after CMV antigen stimulation. The receptor was isolated from a human donor in good health (CMV status not recorded). Some clones in this sample may be carry-over from other donors' samples. The CDR3 protein is CASSLRQSYNEQFF. The CDR3 DNA reads as TGTGCCAGCAGTTTACGGCAGTCCTACAATGAGCAGTTCTTC.